The clone carrying this TCR beta chain was detected a few times. No antigen is known for it. The sample is drawn from a study of beta chain features in type 1 diabetes. Study in general: Patients looked much like healthy donors when it came to age, gender and cell yields.

Blood was collected once per donor into heparin, averaging about 0.12 L. Sequenced material consisted of expressed TCRB transcripts (all of the isolated RNA was reverse transcribed). Assay used: immunoSEQ multiplex PCR; TCRdb lists only in-frame clones, some missing. Among 200,000 to 300,000 clones listed, about 20% were seen once. Germline trimming cut 1 base from V and 5 bases from J; bases unmatched to any gene: 8. This CDR3 is built from 15 residues. The V gene's germline CDR1 is LGHNA and CDR2 YSLEER. Findings of the study overall: HLA influence on TCRB rearrangement stayed unresolved here. Significant though moderate, a shortening of TCRB CDR3s appeared in all four CD4+ subsets of Type 1 diabetes patients.

The sequencing input was naive CD4+ T cells from blood. The TCR was taken from a woman aged 40 to 55 with type 1 diabetes. J is TRBJ2-7 and V is TRBV4-3; 7 nucleotides align to TRBD1. The CDR3 nucleotides are TGCGCCAGCAGCCAAGGCTCCAGGGGGTTGGACGAGCAGTACTTC. Encoded protein: CASSQGSRGLDEQYF.